Listed here are 28 T cell receptor beta chains from one sample, sequenced in a study of blood T cell repertoires in COVID-19. TCRdb's table, derived via immunoSEQ multiplex PCR, lists solely in-frame clones and lacks some. The sample holds approximately 330,000 clones, roughly 87% seen once. The sequenced material came from peripheral blood. These receptors all come from a young man with COVID-19, enrolled during active disease.

The genes are TRBV29-1 and TRBJ2-7; weak D call: TRBD2 (5 bases). Trimming took off 5 bases at V and 3 bases at J, with 17 bases between the two ends. The germline gives CDR1 SQVTM, CDR2 ANQGSEA. The CDR3 is 14 residues long. CDR3 amino acids: CSVSTDSGYYEQYF. The CDR3 DNA is TGCAGCGTTTCTACGGACTCGGGCTACTACGAGCAGTACTTC.

V gene TRBV5-4 combines with J gene TRBJ2-7, with TRBD1 matching 11 bases. V gave up 3 bases and J gave up 2 bases; unmatched junction bases: 4. The CDR3 has 15 amino acids. Germline lookup yields CDR1 SGHNT and CDR2 YYREEE (reference sequence). The CDR3 sequence: CASSSGTGGPYEQYF. CDR3 coding DNA: TGTGCCAGCAGCTCCGGGACAGGGGGACCCTACGAGCAGTACTTC.

This chain connects TRBV6-4 to TRBJ1-2, with 9 nucleotides matching TRBD1. V lost 5 bases, J lost 4 bases, and 5 bases stayed unmatched. The CDR3 covers 14 residues. CDR1 and CDR2 (germline): MRHNA, SNTAGT. The CDR3 region has the DNA TGTGCCAGCAGTACCGAACAGGGGGCCTATGGCTACACCTTC. Translated: CASSTEQGAYGYTF.

This clone was picked up one time. The chain combines TRBV18 with TRBJ2-7; 7 positions match TRBD1. This CDR3 is 17 amino acids long. V was clipped by 6 bases and J by 0 bases; unmatched bases: 14. Germline V CDR1 and CDR2: KGHSH, LQKENI. CDR3 DNA sequence: TGTGCCAGCTCCTTAGGGATTGGGACAGCCAGCTCCTACGAGCAGTACTTC. Amino acid sequence: CASSLGIGTASSYEQYF.

CDR3 amino acids: CASSAGDRLNTEAFF. CDR3 bases: TGTGCCAGCAGCGCAGGGGACAGGCTGAACACTGAAGCTTTCTTT. This rearrangement joins TRBV9 to TRBJ1-1, with 8 bases identical to TRBD1. The CDR3 is 15 amino acids. In germline, CDR1 is SGDLS, CDR2 YYNGEE. J was trimmed by 0 bases and V by 3 bases; bases with no gene match: 4.

This chain joins TRBV15 and TRBJ2-7; no firm D call. Germline assignment: CDR1 LNHNV and CDR2 YYDKDF (reference sequence). The V and J ends lost 4 bases and 5 bases respectively, with 6 bases between them. The CDR3 sequence is 11 residues long. CDR3 nucleotides: TGTGCCACCAGCATCTCGGACGAGCAGTACTTC. Translated: CATSISDEQYF.

This clone was counted a single time. The chain recombines TRBV18 with TRBJ2-7, with 10 bases that match TRBD2. The germline gives CDR1 KGHSH, CDR2 LQKENI. With V trimmed by 8 bases and J by 4 bases, 8 bases remained unmatched. CDR3 length equals 14 residues. CDR3 sequence: CASTQREGLYEQYF. CDR3 in DNA: TGTGCCAGCACCCAGCGGGAGGGCCTGTACGAGCAGTACTTC.

As concerns this clone: The same CDR3 arises from other DNA sequences in this sample as well. The chain recombines TRBV15 with TRBJ1-5; 7 bases agree with TRBD1. Losses at the gene ends were 9 bases for V and 7 bases for J; bases not matched to a gene: 12. The length of the CDR3 is 14 residues. Germline CDR1 LNHNV, CDR2 YYDKDF (reference sequence). CDR3 protein: CATSQIRGRQPQHF. The CDR3 DNA reads TGTGCCACTAGCCAGATTAGGGGGCGGCAGCCCCAGCATTTT.

The gene calls are TRBV9 and TRBJ1-4; unclear D gene. The V end was cut by 0 bases, the J end by 5 bases, with 14 bases between. The V gene's germline CDR1 is SGDLS and CDR2 YYNGEE. The CDR3 is 16 residues long. The CDR3 coding sequence is TGTGCCAGCAGCGTAGCTAGGTGGGTCATAAATGAAAAACTGTTTTTT. This translates into CASSVARWVINEKLFF. The whole variable domain, filled in from reference TRBV9 and TRBJ1-4, reads DSGVTQTPKHLITATGQRVTLRCSPRSGDLSVYWYQQSLDQGLQFLIQYYNGEERAKGNILERFSAQQFPDLHSELNLSSLELGDSALYFCASSVARWVINEKLFFGSGTQLSVL.

This sequence joins TRBV5-1 and TRBJ2-1; 9 bases match TRBD2. The CDR3 loop spans 15 amino acids. The germline CDR1 and CDR2 sequences are SGHRS and YFSETQ. The junction had 5 bases not matched to a gene; V was cut back by 4 bases and J by 3 bases. The CDR3 DNA sequence: TGCGCCAGCAGCCTAGCGGGGTCACTCTACAATGAGCAGTTCTTC. Its protein product is CASSLAGSLYNEQFF. Full variable domain (outside the CDR3, taken from reference TRBV5-1 and TRBJ2-1): KAGVTQTPRYLIKTRGQQVTLSCSPISGHRSVSWYQQTPGQGLQFLFEYFSETQRNKGNFPGRFSGRQFSNSRSEMNVSTLELGDSALYLCASSLAGSLYNEQFFGPGTRLTVL.

The J gene is TRBJ2-7, the V gene TRBV6-2 or TRBV6-3, with D perhaps TRBD2 (5 bases). The V and J ends lost 5 bases and 3 bases respectively, with 11 bases between them. This CDR3 has 13 amino acids. CDR1 MNHEY and CDR2 SVGEGT come from the germline V gene. This CDR3 is CASSTGLYYEQYF. CDR3 in DNA: TGTGCCAGCAGTACCGGACTTTACTACGAGCAGTACTTC.

The rearrangement uses TRBV18 and TRBJ1-2, with D hard to call. The CDR3 extends over 13 amino acids. Trimming took 0 bases from V and 6 from J, leaving 8 bases between them. The germline CDR1 and CDR2 sequences are KGHSH and LQKENI. CDR3 nucleotide sequence: TGTGCCAGCTCACCACCGCGGGTTCATGGCTACACCTTC. It codes for CASSPPRVHGYTF.

This clone has only one observation. The rearrangement uses TRBV6-2 or TRBV6-3 and TRBJ1-5, with TRBD1 identical over 9 bases. This CDR3 is built from 15 residues. Per germline, CDR1 MNHEY and CDR2 SVGEGT. V shed 0 bases and J 4 bases; nucleotides not matched to a gene: 1. This CDR3 is CASSYSGQGNQPQHF. Here the CDR3 DNA reads TGTGCCAGCAGTTACTCGGGACAGGGTAATCAGCCCCAGCATTTT.

The chain employs TRBV27 and TRBJ2-2, with D unresolved. This CDR3 contains 14 residues. The germline V and J ends were trimmed by 3 bases and 5 bases, with 10 bases remaining between them. Germline values: CDR1 MNHEY, CDR2 SMNVEV (reference sequence). The CDR3 DNA follows: TGTGCCAGCAGTTTCCGGGTTCCGACCGGGGAGCTGTTTTTT. The encoded protein is CASSFRVPTGELFF.

The CDR3 DNA follows: TGTGCCAGCAGCCGGGGACAGGGGAGCTATGGCTACACCTTC. This codes for CASSRGQGSYGYTF. V usage is TRBV28 and J usage is TRBJ1-2, with 10 positions matching TRBD1. Looked up from germline, CDR1 is MDHEN and CDR2 is SYDVKM. V lost 6 bases, J lost 4 bases, and 5 bases stayed unmatched. The CDR3 is made up of 14 amino acids.

V usage is TRBV15 and J usage is TRBJ1-2; TRBD1 aligns across 8 bases. Per the germline V gene, CDR1 is LNHNV and CDR2 is YYDKDF (reference sequence). The ends lost 3 bases at V and 5 bases at J; junction bases unmatched: 8. The length of the CDR3 is 15 residues. In nucleotides, the CDR3 is TGTGCCACCAGCAGCCCGAGACAGGGGATTTATGGCTACACCTTC. The encoded protein is CATSSPRQGIYGYTF.

Remarks on this clone: Within the sample, other DNA sequences also encode this same CDR3. This chain connects TRBV7-2 to TRBJ2-3; 8 bases fit TRBD2. From germline, CDR1 is SGHTA and CDR2 FQGNSA. V lost 0 bases and J lost 1; bases outside the gene matches: 3. CDR3 length equals 16 residues. This CDR3 reads CASSLAPLAGTDTQYF. CDR3 DNA sequence: TGTGCCAGCAGCTTAGCGCCACTAGCGGGCACAGATACGCAGTATTTT.

The CDR3 reads CASSRTGSPNEKLFF. The CDR3 DNA reads TGTGCCAGCAGCCGAACAGGGTCCCCAAATGAAAAACTGTTTTTT. The chain carries TRBV7-3 and TRBJ1-4, with a tentative D call TRBD1 (6 bases). The CDR3 contains 15 residues. Trimming cost V 5 bases and J 5 bases, with 15 bases left between them. In germline, CDR1 is SGHTA, CDR2 FQGTGA.

V gene TRBV7-2 combines with J gene TRBJ2-5; 12 bases are shared with TRBD2. This CDR3 contains 16 residues. Germline V gives CDR1 SGHTA, CDR2 FQGNSA. Trimming cost V 3 bases and J 2 bases; bases outside gene matches: 4. The CDR3 region is CASSFGLAGGQETQYF. The CDR3 nucleotides read TGTGCCAGCAGCTTCGGGCTAGCGGGAGGGCAAGAGACCCAGTACTTC.

The gene calls are TRBV4-3 and TRBJ1-4; TRBD1 aligns across 9 bases. V dropped 3 bases and J dropped 0; count of bases not matched to a gene: 8. The CDR3 sequence is 18 residues long. Germline V gives CDR1 LGHNA, CDR2 YSLEER. The CDR3 loop is CASSQGTGWTSTNEKLFF. The CDR3 coding sequence is TGCGCCAGCAGCCAGGGGACAGGGTGGACTTCAACTAATGAAAAACTGTTTTTT.

The rearrangement joins TRBV27 to TRBJ2-7; D perhaps matches TRBD1 (5 bases). Germline V gene data show CDR1 as MNHEY and CDR2 as SMNVEV (reference sequence). The CDR3 totals 14 residues. The ends were cut back, 5 bases at V and 5 bases at J, with 16 bases in the middle. The DNA of the CDR3 is TGTGCCAGCAGTCATACAGGTTTATACAACGAGCAGTACTTC. Protein sequence: CASSHTGLYNEQYF.

The genes are TRBV5-1 and TRBJ2-2, with TRBD1 identical over 9 bases. This CDR3 region has 14 residues. V lost 5 bases and J lost 5; bases outside the gene matches: 4. The germline V gene has CDR1 SGHRS and CDR2 YFSETQ. The DNA of the CDR3 is TGCGCCAGCAGGCCTGGGACAGGGACCGGGGAGCTGTTTTTT. It translates to CASRPGTGTGELFF.

The chain uses TRBV11-2 and TRBJ2-7, with a possible D match to TRBD1 (6 bases). CDR3 length: 12 residues. Germline V CDR1 and CDR2: SGHAT, FQNNGV. Trimming removed 3 bases from V and 4 bases from J, with 7 bases in between. In nucleotides, the CDR3 is TGTGCCAGCAGCTTCGGACAGTACGAGCAGTACTTC. This sequence encodes CASSFGQYEQYF.

J is TRBJ2-1 and V is TRBV18, with TRBD1 as a possible D gene (6 bases). Trimming left V 4 bases short and J 1 base short, with 14 bases between. CDR1 and CDR2 from the germline V gene are KGHSH and LQKENI. There are 16 residues in the CDR3. The CDR3 coding sequence is TGTGCCAGCTCACTCTACAGGGCGAGTTCCTACAATGAGCAGTTCTTC. This codes for CASSLYRASSYNEQFF.

The chain uses TRBV5-6 and TRBJ2-1; 14 positions match TRBD2. Germline values: CDR1 SGHDT, CDR2 YYEEEE. After removal of 3 bases from V and 3 bases from J, the junction contained 8 bases not matched to a gene. This CDR3 comprises 18 residues. CDR3 nucleotides: TGTGCCAGCAGCTCTGACTGGACTAGCGGGAGGTTCTACAATGAGCAGTTCTTC. Protein sequence: CASSSDWTSGRFYNEQFF.

The V and J genes are TRBV27 and TRBJ2-7; 7 nucleotides align to TRBD1. Trimming cost V 0 bases and J 5 bases; bases outside gene matches: 4. From germline, CDR1 is MNHEY and CDR2 SMNVEV (reference sequence). This CDR3 comprises 14 residues. CDR3: CASSLSGTVHEQYF. CDR3 DNA: TGTGCCAGCAGTTTATCGGGGACAGTCCACGAGCAGTACTTC.

The rearrangement uses TRBV25-1 and TRBJ2-1; no reliable D call. CDR1 is MGHDK and CDR2 is SYGVNS in the germline V gene. This CDR3 spans 11 amino acids. The V end was cut by 8 bases, the J end by 2 bases, with 4 bases between. Here the CDR3 reads CASATYNEQFF. As DNA, the CDR3 is TGTGCCAGCGCTACCTACAATGAGCAGTTCTTC.

This chain joins TRBV24-1 and TRBJ2-1; D unclear. V dropped 5 bases and J dropped 4 bases, with 2 bases sitting between them. The CDR3 totals 11 residues. Germline CDR1 is KGHDR and CDR2 is SFDVKD. The chain's CDR3 is CATSVYNEQFF. CDR3 DNA: TGTGCCACCAGTGTATACAATGAGCAGTTCTTC.